These 2 T cell receptor beta chains were sequenced from one sample in a study of cytomegalovirus exposure and HLA in healthy donors. Vbeta (60) and Jbeta (13) primers were used in the PCR. Sequencing was performed with immunoSEQ multiplex PCR; in TCRdb, only in-frame clones are kept and a portion is missing. The table has roughly 140,000 clones, approximately 79% seen once. Sequenced sample: PBMCs. The source of these receptors is a female donor in good health and CMV-seronegative.

This clone was seen only a few times. The rearrangement joins TRBV5-4 to TRBJ2-1, with 8 bases aligning to TRBD2. CDR3 length: 19 amino acids. Trimming removed 0 bases from V and 4 bases from J; junction bases left unmatched: 15. Germline V gives CDR1 SGHNT, CDR2 YYREEE (reference sequence). The CDR3 DNA reads TGTGCCAGCAGCTTGGGAAGTGGCGGGGGGCTAGCCCCGTACAATGAGCAGTTCTTC. Protein sequence: CASSLGSGGGLAPYNEQFF.

The chain links TRBV7-9 to TRBJ2-1; 12 bases are a match to TRBD2. Germline-derived CDR1 and CDR2 are SEHNR and FQNEAQ (reference sequence). The CDR3 is made up of 18 amino acids. The ends lost 2 bases at V and 5 bases at J; junction bases unmatched: 10. The CDR3 sequence is CASSLRDGLAGGDNEQFF. The CDR3 region has the DNA TGTGCCAGCAGCTTAAGAGACGGGCTAGCGGGAGGGGACAATGAGCAGTTCTTC.